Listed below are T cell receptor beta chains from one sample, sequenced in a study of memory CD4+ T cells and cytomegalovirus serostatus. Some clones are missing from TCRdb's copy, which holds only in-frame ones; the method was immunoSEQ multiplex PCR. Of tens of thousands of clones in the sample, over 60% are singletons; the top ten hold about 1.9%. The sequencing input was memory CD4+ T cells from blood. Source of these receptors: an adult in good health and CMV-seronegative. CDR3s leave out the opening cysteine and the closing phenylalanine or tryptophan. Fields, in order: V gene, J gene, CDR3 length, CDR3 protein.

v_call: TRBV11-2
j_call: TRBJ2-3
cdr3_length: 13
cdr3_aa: ASSLGDPYTDTQY

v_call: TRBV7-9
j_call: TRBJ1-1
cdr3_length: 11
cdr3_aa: ASSLKSGTEAF

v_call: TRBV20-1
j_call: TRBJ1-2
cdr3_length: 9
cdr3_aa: SAIDNYGYT

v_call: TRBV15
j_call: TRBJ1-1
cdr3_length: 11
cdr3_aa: ATGADLNTEAF

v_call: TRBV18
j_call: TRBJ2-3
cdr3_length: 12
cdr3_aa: ASSPVPSTDTQY

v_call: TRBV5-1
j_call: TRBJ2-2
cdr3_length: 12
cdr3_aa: ASSQGQTDGELF

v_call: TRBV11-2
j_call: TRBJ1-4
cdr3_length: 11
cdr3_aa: ASSLSTDEKLF

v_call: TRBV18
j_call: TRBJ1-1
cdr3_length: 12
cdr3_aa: ASSPQQGFTEAF

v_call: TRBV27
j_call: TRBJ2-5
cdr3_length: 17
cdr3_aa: ASSRAASGGSRTQETQY

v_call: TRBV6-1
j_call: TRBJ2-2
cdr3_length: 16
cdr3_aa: ASSAKPRDLANGGELF

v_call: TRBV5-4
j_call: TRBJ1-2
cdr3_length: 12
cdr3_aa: ASKSGAEDYGYT

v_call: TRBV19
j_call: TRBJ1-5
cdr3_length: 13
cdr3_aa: ASSTGQGSNQPQH

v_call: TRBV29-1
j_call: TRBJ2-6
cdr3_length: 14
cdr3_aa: SVEGLGTAGANVLT

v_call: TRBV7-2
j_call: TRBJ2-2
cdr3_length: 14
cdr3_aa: ASRRQTGTYTGELF

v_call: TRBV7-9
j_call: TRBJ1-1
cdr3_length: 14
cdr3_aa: ASSPLAGPRGTEAF

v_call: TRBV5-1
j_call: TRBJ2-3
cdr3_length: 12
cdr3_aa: ASSFGQDTDTQY

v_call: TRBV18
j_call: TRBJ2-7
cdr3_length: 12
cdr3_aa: ASSPPGQLYEQY

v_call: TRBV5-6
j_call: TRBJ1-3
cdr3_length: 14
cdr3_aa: ASSLRGLGTGNTIY

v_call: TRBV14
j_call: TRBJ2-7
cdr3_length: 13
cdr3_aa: ASSRLAGGSYEQY

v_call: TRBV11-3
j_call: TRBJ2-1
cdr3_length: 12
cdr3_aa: ASSPRDREGEQF

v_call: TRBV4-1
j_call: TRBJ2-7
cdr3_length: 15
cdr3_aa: ASSQKVYGLAGDEQY

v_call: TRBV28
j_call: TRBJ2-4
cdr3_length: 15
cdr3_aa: ASLPGQLLVAKNIQY

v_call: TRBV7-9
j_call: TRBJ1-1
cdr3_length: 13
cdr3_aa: ASSLAGSMNTEAF

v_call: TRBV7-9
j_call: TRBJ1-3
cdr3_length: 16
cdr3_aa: ASGTLAGRSRNSNTIY

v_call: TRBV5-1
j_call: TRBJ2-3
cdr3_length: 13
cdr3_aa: ASSSGPGWTDTQY

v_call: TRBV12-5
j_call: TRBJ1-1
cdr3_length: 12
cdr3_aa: ASGISGQGGKAF

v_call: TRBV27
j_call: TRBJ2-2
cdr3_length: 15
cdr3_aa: ASSRLAGGSNTGELF

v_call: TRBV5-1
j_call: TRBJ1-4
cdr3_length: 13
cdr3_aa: ASSYRGADNEKLF